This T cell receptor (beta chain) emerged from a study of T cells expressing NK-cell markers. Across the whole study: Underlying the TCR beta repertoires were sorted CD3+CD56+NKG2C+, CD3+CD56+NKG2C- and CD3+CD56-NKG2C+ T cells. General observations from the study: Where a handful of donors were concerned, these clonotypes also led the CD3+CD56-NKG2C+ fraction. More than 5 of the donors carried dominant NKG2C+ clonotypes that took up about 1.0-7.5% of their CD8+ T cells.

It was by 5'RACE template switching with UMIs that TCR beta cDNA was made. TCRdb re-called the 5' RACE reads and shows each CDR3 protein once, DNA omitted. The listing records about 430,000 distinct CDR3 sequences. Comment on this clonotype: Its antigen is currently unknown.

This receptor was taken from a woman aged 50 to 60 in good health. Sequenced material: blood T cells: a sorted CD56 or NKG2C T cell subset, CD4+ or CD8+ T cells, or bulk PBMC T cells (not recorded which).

The CDR3 reads CASSDRDRGLIGPTGGTQYF. The chain recombines TRBV12-3 or TRBV12-4 with TRBJ2-5; the D call of TRBD1 rests on TCRdb alone, since no DNA is present to check it. The CDR3 extends over 20 amino acids.